The 25 T cell receptor beta chains below all came from one sample that was sequenced in a study of shared clonotypes between healthy human individuals. Repertoires were generated with immunoSEQ multiplex PCR, while TCRdb's copy carries only in-frame clones and drops some. The table includes fewer than 600,000 clones, about 76% detected once. The sequenced sample consisted of PBMCs. These receptors were taken from a woman in her 40s in good health. Some clones in this sample may be carry-over from other donors' samples.

The chain carries TRBV25-1 and TRBJ2-3, with TRBD2 matching over 13 bases. Germline CDR1 MGHDK, CDR2 SYGVNS. The CDR3 runs to 17 residues. The V gene end was trimmed by 1 base and the J gene end by 4 bases; junction bases not matched to a gene: 5. CDR3: CASSESRTSGSSDTQYF. The CDR3 DNA is TGTGCCAGCAGTGAATCCCGGACTAGCGGGAGTTCAGATACGCAGTATTTT.

The genes are TRBV6-1 and TRBJ1-5; D uncertain. V was shortened by 1 base and J by 4 bases, with 5 bases between the two germline ends. Germline V gene data show CDR1 as MNHNS and CDR2 as SASEGT. The CDR3 is 13 residues long. The CDR3 DNA is TGTGCCAGCAGTGAAGTTGGTAATCAGCCCCAGCATTTT. This translates into CASSEVGNQPQHF.

The chain combines TRBV6-1 with TRBJ2-1; 9 nucleotides line up with TRBD1. J was trimmed by 7 bases and V by 6 bases; bases with no gene match: 7. Looked up from germline, CDR1 is MNHNS and CDR2 is SASEGT. The CDR3 is made up of 14 amino acids. The chain's CDR3 is CASSNRDRVNEQFF. In DNA form, the CDR3 reads TGTGCCAGCAGCAACCGGGACAGGGTTAATGAGCAGTTCTTC.

In its sample, this clone was seen once. The chain recombines TRBV28 with TRBJ2-5; 9 nucleotides agree with TRBD1. The CDR3 is 15 amino acids. Losses at the gene ends were 5 bases for V and 5 bases for J; bases not matched to a gene: 9. Germline CDR1 is MDHEN and CDR2 is SYDVKM. The CDR3 spells CASSPSDRGVETQYF. The CDR3 DNA reads TGTGCCAGCAGTCCCTCGGACAGGGGCGTCGAGACCCAGTACTTC.

The J gene is TRBJ1-1, the V gene TRBV10-3; D unresolved. Germline V gene lookup returns CDR1 ENHRY and CDR2 SYGVKD. The CDR3 length is 11 residues. V gave up 3 bases and J gave up 12 bases, with 11 bases separating them. CDR3 nucleotide sequence: TGTGCCATCAGTGAAGACTCTGTTACTTTCTTT. Amino acids: CAISEDSVTFF.

The chain recombines TRBV6-1 with TRBJ2-7, with D hard to call. The CDR3 spans 12 residues. In germline, CDR1 is MNHNS, CDR2 SASEGT. V was clipped by 6 bases and J by 0 bases, with 6 bases between them. DNA of the CDR3: TGTGCCAGCAGGCTACCCTCCTACGAGCAGTACTTC. It yields the protein CASRLPSYEQYF.

This chain links TRBV4-1 with TRBJ1-2, with TRBD1 identical over 8 bases. Germline V gives CDR1 MGHRA, CDR2 YSYEKL. CDR3 length: 14 residues. The V gene end was trimmed by 3 bases and the J gene end by 4 bases; junction bases not matched to a gene: 4. The CDR3 protein is CASSQNQGAYGYTF. CDR3 DNA sequence: TGCGCCAGCAGCCAGAACCAGGGGGCCTATGGCTACACCTTC.

V and J are TRBV7-9 and TRBJ2-7, with D tentatively TRBD1 (6 bases). Germline loops: CDR1 SEHNR, CDR2 FQNEAQ (reference sequence). The V and J ends lost 5 bases and 2 bases respectively, with 13 bases between them. CDR3 length: 14 amino acids. In nucleotides, the CDR3 is TGTGCCAGCAGCCCAACAGGGATAACCTACGAGCAGTACTTC. The encoded protein is CASSPTGITYEQYF.

This sequence joins TRBV28 and TRBJ2-1, with 7 bases matching TRBD2. Germline V gives CDR1 MDHEN, CDR2 SYDVKM. The J segment lost 7 bases and the V segment lost 3 bases, leaving 6 bases of the junction unmatched. The CDR3 sequence is 14 residues long. As DNA, the CDR3 is TGTGCCAGCAGTTTGTCTCTAGCGGTGAATGAGCAGTTCTTC. Translating gives CASSLSLAVNEQFF.

The chain joins TRBV11-2 to TRBJ2-3; tentative D call: TRBD2 (6 bases). V lost 0 bases to trimming and J lost 5 bases, with 12 bases between them. This CDR3 contains 15 residues. Germline V gene data show CDR1 as SGHAT and CDR2 as FQNNGV. Written as DNA, the CDR3 is TGTGCCAGCAGCTTAGATCTAGGGGAGGTAGATACGCAGTATTTT. This codes for CASSLDLGEVDTQYF.

This chain joins TRBV2 and TRBJ2-5, with 8 bases aligning to TRBD2. V shed 8 bases, J shed 1 base, and the junction held 15 bases outside the gene matches. From germline, CDR1 is SNHLY and CDR2 FYNNEI. The CDR3 has 17 residues. Here the CDR3 DNA reads TGTGCCAGCCGGGGTCTAGCGGGCATACCCACCCAAGAGACCCAGTACTTC. This sequence encodes CASRGLAGIPTQETQYF.

The count of this clone is one. The chain recombines TRBV10-3 with TRBJ2-5; TRBD2 aligns across 7 bases. With V trimmed by 5 bases and J by 1 base, 4 bases remained unmatched. The CDR3 is made up of 14 amino acids. Per the germline V gene, CDR1 is ENHRY and CDR2 is SYGVKD. CDR3 sequence reads: CAISPGTTQETQYF. The CDR3, as DNA: TGTGCCATCAGTCCCGGGACTACCCAAGAGACCCAGTACTTC.

About this clone: A much larger clone is a single base away; this may be a read error. The chain uses TRBV7-2 and TRBJ1-2; no firm D call. From germline, CDR1 is SGHTA and CDR2 FQGNSA. Between the trimmed V and J ends, which lost 2 bases and 0 bases, there was a span of 7 bases. The CDR3 totals 14 residues. The CDR3 nucleotides are TGTGCCAGCAGCTTAACAGAAGCTAACTATGGCTACACCTTC. Translating it yields CASSLTEANYGYTF.

CDR3 loop: CASSLGGPSNYGYTF. CDR3 coding DNA: TGTGCCAGCAGCTTAGGGGGACCGAGTAACTATGGCTACACCTTC. This chain connects TRBV7-2 to TRBJ1-2, with a weak D call TRBD1 (5 bases). The CDR3 totals 15 residues. Looked up from germline, CDR1 is SGHTA and CDR2 is FQGNSA. Trimming removed 1 base from V and 1 base from J, with 10 bases in between.

Of note for this clone: The conserved closing phenylalanine or tryptophan is absent in this CDR3, likely reflecting a read error. This chain joins TRBV7-2 and TRBJ1-2, with D unclear. The CDR3 loop spans 15 amino acids. Germline CDR1 and CDR2: SGHTA and FQGNSA. CDR3 region: CASSLAHGSNGGYTL. For the CDR3, the DNA is TGTGCTAGCAGCTTAGCACACGGGTCCAATGGTGGCTACACCCTC.

This clone was counted a single time. This chain connects TRBV28 to TRBJ2-3; 8 bases fit TRBD1. The ends lost 7 bases at V and 4 bases at J; junction bases unmatched: 7. The germline V gene encodes CDR1 MDHEN and CDR2 SYDVKM. The CDR3 consists of 14 residues. This CDR3 reads CASIRPGGADTQYF. Here the CDR3 DNA reads TGTGCCAGCATCCGCCCAGGGGGCGCAGATACGCAGTATTTT.

The J gene is TRBJ1-1, the V gene TRBV29-1; D not resolved. Trimming cost V 3 bases and J 0 bases, with 5 bases left between them. The CDR3 covers 12 residues. Germline assignment: CDR1 SQVTM and CDR2 ANQGSEA. The CDR3 loop reads CSVESMNTEAFF. The CDR3 DNA reads TGCAGCGTTGAGTCGATGAACACTGAAGCTTTCTTT.

The rearrangement joins TRBV18 to TRBJ2-7; 9 bases fit TRBD1. The CDR3 has 16 residues. From germline, CDR1 is KGHSH and CDR2 LQKENI. The junction had 9 bases not matched to a gene; V was cut back by 0 bases and J by 6 bases. CDR3 DNA: TGTGCCAGCTCACCACCGGGGGCCGGGACAGGGACCGAGCAGTACTTC. Translating gives CASSPPGAGTGTEQYF.

V gene TRBV2 combines with J gene TRBJ2-3; 9 bases fit TRBD1. This CDR3 is built from 16 residues. Germline V gene sequence: CDR1 SNHLY, CDR2 FYNNEI. The J segment lost 4 bases and the V segment lost 3 bases, leaving 8 bases of the junction unmatched. CDR3 nucleotides: TGTGCCAGCAGTGACCTAACAGGGGGCGGCGCAGATACGCAGTATTTT. Protein: CASSDLTGGGADTQYF.

This clone was seen a few times. The V call is TRBV5-1, the J call TRBJ2-3, with 7 bases aligning to TRBD1. The germline V gene has CDR1 SGHRS and CDR2 YFSETQ. Trimming cost V 4 bases and J 2 bases; bases outside gene matches: 7. The CDR3 has 15 residues. The CDR3 here is CASSPRQGTTDTQYF. The CDR3 DNA reads as TGCGCCAGCAGCCCCCGACAGGGTACCACAGATACGCAGTATTTT. The full variable domain, with the rest looked up from reference TRBV5-1 and TRBJ2-3, is KAGVTQTPRYLIKTRGQQVTLSCSPISGHRSVSWYQQTPGQGLQFLFEYFSETQRNKGNFPGRFSGRQFSNSRSEMNVSTLELGDSALYLCASSPRQGTTDTQYFGPGTRLTVL.

The rearrangement links TRBV5-1 to TRBJ2-5; a possible D gene is TRBD1 (7 bases). The germline V gene encodes CDR1 SGHRS and CDR2 YFSETQ. Trimming shortened V by 0 bases and J by 4 bases, and 10 bases separated the two germline ends. The CDR3 length is 14 residues. This CDR3 is CASSLDQGGETQYF. The CDR3 region has the DNA TGCGCCAGCAGCTTGGATCAGGGGGGAGAGACCCAGTACTTC.

This clone was seen only once. The V and J genes are TRBV2 and TRBJ1-2, with TRBD1 matching over 12 bases. J was trimmed by 8 bases and V by 7 bases; bases with no gene match: 8. Germline V CDR1 and CDR2: SNHLY, FYNNEI. This CDR3 contains 14 residues. CDR3 DNA sequence: TGTGCCAGCACCCCGGGACAGGGGGCCGGGGGCTACACCTTC. Amino acids: CASTPGQGAGGYTF.

The chain is built from TRBV5-8 and TRBJ2-7; D uncertain. The CDR3 spans 15 residues. V lost 0 bases and J lost 2, with 12 bases in between. Looked up from germline, CDR1 is SGHTS and CDR2 is YDEGEE. As DNA, the CDR3 is TGTGCCAGCAGCTTGGCGGGCAGCCGGACCTACGAGCAGTACTTC. Translation: CASSLAGSRTYEQYF.

This clone came up a few times. This likely traces to a read error, being one base from a far larger clone. This same CDR3 is encoded by further DNA sequences in the sample. CDR3 DNA sequence: TGTGCCAGCAGTTTAGAGGGATCCCAGCCCCAGCATTTT. It encodes CASSLEGSQPQHF. The rearrangement joins TRBV6-1 to TRBJ1-5; D is unclear. With 5 bases removed from V and 7 bases from J, the gap between germline ends came to 12 bases. CDR3 length equals 13 residues. Per germline, CDR1 MNHNS and CDR2 SASEGT.

CDR3 amino acids: CASGGGPSYEQYF. In DNA, the CDR3 is TGTGCCAGCGGTGGAGGGCCCTCCTACGAGCAGTACTTC. The chain links TRBV5-5 to TRBJ2-7, with D possibly matching TRBD2 (6 bases). Germline lookup yields CDR1 SGHKS and CDR2 YYEKEE (reference sequence). This CDR3 region has 13 residues. Deletions cut 7 bases from V and 0 bases from J, with 11 bases between. The full variable domain, rest sourced from reference TRBV5-5 and TRBJ2-7, is DAGVTQSPTHLIKTRGQQVTLRCSPISGHKSVSWYQQVLGQGPQFIFQYYEKEERGRGNFPDRFSARQFPNYSSELNVNALLLGDSALYLCASGGGPSYEQYFGPGTRLTVT.